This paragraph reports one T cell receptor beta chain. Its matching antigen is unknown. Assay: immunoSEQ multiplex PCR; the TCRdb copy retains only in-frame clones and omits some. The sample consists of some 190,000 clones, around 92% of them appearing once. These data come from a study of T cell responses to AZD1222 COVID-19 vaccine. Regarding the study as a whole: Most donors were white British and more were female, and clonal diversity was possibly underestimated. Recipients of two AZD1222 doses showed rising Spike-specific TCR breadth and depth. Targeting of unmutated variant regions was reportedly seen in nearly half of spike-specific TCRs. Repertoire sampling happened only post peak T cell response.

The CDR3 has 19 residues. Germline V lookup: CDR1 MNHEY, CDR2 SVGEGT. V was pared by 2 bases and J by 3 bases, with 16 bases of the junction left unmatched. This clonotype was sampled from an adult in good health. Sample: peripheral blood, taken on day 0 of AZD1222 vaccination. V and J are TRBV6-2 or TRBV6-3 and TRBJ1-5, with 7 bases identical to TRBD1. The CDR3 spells CASSYPGTERQTLNQPQHF. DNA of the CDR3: TGTGCCAGCAGTTACCCAGGGACAGAAAGACAGACCCTCAATCAGCCCCAGCATTTT.